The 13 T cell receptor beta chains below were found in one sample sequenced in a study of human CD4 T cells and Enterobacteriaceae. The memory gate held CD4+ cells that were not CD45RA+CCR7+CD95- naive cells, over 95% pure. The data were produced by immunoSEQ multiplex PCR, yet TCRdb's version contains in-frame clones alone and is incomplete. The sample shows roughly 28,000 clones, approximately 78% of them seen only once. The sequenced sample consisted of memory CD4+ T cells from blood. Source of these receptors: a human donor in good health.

CDR3 coding DNA: TGTGCCAGCAGCTTAGACGGGGGATTCGCACCCCTCCACTTT. It translates to CASSLDGGFAPLHF. This sequence joins TRBV7-2 and TRBJ1-6, with D possibly being TRBD1 (5 bases). The CDR3 runs 14 residues. Germline V gene data show CDR1 as SGHTA and CDR2 as FQGNSA. The V and J ends lost 1 base and 11 bases respectively, with 12 bases between them.

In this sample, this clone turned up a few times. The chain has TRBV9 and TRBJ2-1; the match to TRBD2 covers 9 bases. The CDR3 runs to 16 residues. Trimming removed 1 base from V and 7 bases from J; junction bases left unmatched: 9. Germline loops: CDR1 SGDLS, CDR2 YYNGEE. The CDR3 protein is CASSVLASGILNEQFF. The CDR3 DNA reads TGTGCCAGCAGCGTATTGGCTAGCGGGATATTGAATGAGCAGTTCTTC.

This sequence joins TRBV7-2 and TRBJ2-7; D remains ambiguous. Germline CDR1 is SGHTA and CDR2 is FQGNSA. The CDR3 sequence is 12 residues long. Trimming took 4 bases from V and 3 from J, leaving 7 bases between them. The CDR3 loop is CASSYHNYEQYF. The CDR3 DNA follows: TGTGCCAGCAGCTACCACAACTACGAGCAGTACTTC.

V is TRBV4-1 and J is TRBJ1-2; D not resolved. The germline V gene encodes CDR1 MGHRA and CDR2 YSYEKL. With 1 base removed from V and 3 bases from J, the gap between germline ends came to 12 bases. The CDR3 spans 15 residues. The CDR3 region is CASSQVVGRHYGYTF. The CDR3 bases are TGCGCCAGCAGCCAAGTGGTCGGCAGGCACTATGGCTACACCTTC.

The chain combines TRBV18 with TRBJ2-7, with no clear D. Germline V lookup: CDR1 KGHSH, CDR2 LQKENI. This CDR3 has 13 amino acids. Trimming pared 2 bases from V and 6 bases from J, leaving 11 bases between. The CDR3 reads CASSPNSLREQYF. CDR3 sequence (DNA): TGTGCCAGCTCACCAAATAGCTTGCGCGAGCAGTACTTC.

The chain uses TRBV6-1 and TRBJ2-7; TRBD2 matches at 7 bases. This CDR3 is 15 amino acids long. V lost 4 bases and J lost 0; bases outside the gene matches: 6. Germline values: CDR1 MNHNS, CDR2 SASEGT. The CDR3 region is CASSVTGTNSYEQYF. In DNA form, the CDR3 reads TGTGCCAGCAGTGTAACCGGGACTAACTCCTACGAGCAGTACTTC.

The CDR3 nucleotides are TGTGCCAGCAGCTCTAGGAAAGGAAACACTGAAGCTTTCTTT. It is translated as CASSSRKGNTEAFF. This chain uses TRBV7-8 with TRBJ1-1; D unclear. This CDR3 is built from 14 residues. Germline V lookup: CDR1 SGHVS, CDR2 FQNEAQ. V lost 4 bases, J lost 2 bases, and 11 bases lay in between. Based on the CDR3 plus reference TRBV7-8 and TRBJ1-1, the full variable domain is GAGVSQSPRYKVAKRGQDVALRCDPISGHVSLFWYQQALGQGPEFLTYFQNEAQLDKSGLPSDRFFAERPEGSVSTLKIQRTQQEDSAVYLCASSSRKGNTEAFFGQGTRLTVV.

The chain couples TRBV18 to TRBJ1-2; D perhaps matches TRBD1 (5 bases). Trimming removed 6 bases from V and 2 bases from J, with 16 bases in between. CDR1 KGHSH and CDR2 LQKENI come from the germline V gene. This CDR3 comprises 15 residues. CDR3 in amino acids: CASSQRDGGNYGYTF. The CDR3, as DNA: TGTGCCAGCTCTCAACGGGACGGAGGAAACTATGGCTACACCTTC.

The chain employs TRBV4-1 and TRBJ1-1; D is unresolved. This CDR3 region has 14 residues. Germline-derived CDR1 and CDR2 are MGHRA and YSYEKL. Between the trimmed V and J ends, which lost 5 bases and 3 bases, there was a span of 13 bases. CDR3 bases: TGCGCCAGCAGCTATACTGAAGAGGACACTGAAGCTTTCTTT. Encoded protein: CASSYTEEDTEAFF.

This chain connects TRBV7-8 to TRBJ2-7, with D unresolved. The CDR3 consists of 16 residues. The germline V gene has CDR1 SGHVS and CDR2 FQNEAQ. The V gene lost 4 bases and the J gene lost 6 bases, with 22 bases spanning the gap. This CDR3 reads CASSSKGGRIVGEQYF. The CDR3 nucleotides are TGTGCCAGCAGCTCCAAGGGCGGCAGGATCGTCGGCGAGCAGTACTTC.

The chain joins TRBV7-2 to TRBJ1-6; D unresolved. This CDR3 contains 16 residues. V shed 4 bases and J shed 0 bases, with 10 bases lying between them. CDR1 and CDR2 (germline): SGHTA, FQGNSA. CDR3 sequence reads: CASSSPHLSYNSPLHF. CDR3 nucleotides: TGTGCCAGCAGCTCCCCTCACCTCTCCTATAATTCACCCCTCCACTTT.

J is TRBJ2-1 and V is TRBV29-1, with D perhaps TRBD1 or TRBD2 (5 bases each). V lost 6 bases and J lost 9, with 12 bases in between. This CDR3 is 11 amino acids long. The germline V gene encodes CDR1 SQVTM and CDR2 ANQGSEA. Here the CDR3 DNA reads TGCAGCGTAACCACCGGGACTGAGCAGTTCTTC. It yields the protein CSVTTGTEQFF.

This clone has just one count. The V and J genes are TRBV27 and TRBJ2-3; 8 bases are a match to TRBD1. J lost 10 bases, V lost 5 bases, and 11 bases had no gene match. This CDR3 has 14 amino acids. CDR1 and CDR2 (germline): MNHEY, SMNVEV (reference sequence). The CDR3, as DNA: TGTGCCAGCAGTCCATGGACAGGGATGGAAGCGCAGTATTTT. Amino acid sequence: CASSPWTGMEAQYF.